This TCR beta chain was identified during a study of T cells after yellow fever vaccination. Study summary: Fractions containing few cells were prepared with SMART-Seq v4 Ultra Low Input. Study-level findings and limits: Across the CD4 and CD8 compartments, a small share of clonotypes was present in both. Clones that expanded after primary vaccination mostly reappeared after the booster (roughly 95% CD4, 75% to 90% CD8).

For TCR, cDNA came from 5'RACE template switching, which added a universal primer site and UMIs. TCRdb re-called the 5' RACE reads through MiXCR, storing one row per CDR3 protein. The sample carries more than 350,000 distinct CDR3 sequences, roughly 12% recorded once. Concerning this clonotype: Its cognate antigen is unknown. Compared with germline, one end of the junction differs, possibly owing to a read error.

The source was PBMCs, collected on the day of the first yellow fever vaccination. This clonotype was sampled from a man between 18 and 29 years old who received the YFV17D yellow fever vaccine.

The CDR3 sequence is CASRKGSYAANTQYF. The CDR3 coding sequence is TGTGCCAGCAGAAAGGGCTCTTATGCAGCCAACACTCAGTACTTC. The chain has TRBV6-2 or TRBV6-3 and TRBJ2-4; D is unclear. The CDR3 runs 15 residues. The germline gives CDR1 MNHEY, CDR2 SVGEGT.